This TCR beta chain was recovered during a study of shared clonotypes between healthy human individuals. Looking at the study overall: Three men and a couple of women, aged 18 to 49, were donors.

As regards this clone: This same CDR3 is encoded by further DNA sequences in the sample.

The authors divided CD4+ cells into CD45RA+ naive and CD45RA-negative memory subsets. Several immunoSEQ plates held equal portions of the genomic DNA taken from each subset. TCRdb's table, derived via immunoSEQ multiplex PCR, lists solely in-frame clones and lacks some. The sample includes about 1.1 million clones, around 78% of them seen just once. Looked up from germline, CDR1 is SEHNR and CDR2 is FQNEAQ (reference sequence). CDR3 length: 13 residues. V was clipped by 10 bases and J by 8 bases, with 20 bases between them. This chain links TRBV7-9 with TRBJ1-2; D is possibly TRBD1 (6 bases). The sequence was collected from a man aged 18 to 29 in good health. Some clones in this sample may be carry-over from other donors' samples. Sequencing used memory CD4+ T cells from PBMCs. The subset: CD45RA-negative fraction. The CDR3 bases are TGTGCCACCAACGAGGGGGTCTTTGACGGCTACACCTTC. Translating gives CATNEGVFDGYTF.